The rows below give T cell receptor beta chains drawn from one sample of a study of blood T cells in healthy people across ages. Via MiXCR, TCRdb re-called the 5' RACE reads, giving one row per CDR3 protein. The repertoire holds under 2,000,000 distinct CDR3 sequences, with around half as singletons. The material sequenced was blood. The source of these receptors is a woman between 35 and 50 years old in good health. The CDR3 runs from the conserved cysteine through the conserved F or W. The D gene is left open where the match is weak. Clone sizes are given selectively: once, few, many, or a class where the clone is expanded.

J,V,size,D,CDR3
TRBJ1-2,TRBV11-2,NA,NA,CASSLLARLDCGYTF
TRBJ2-1,TRBV29-1,NA,NA,CSGTLGLATYNEQFF
TRBJ2-7,TRBV6-1,NA,TRBD2,CASSEGRTSGGYEQYF
TRBJ2-1,TRBV24-1,NA,NA,CATSGSGTPNNEQFF
TRBJ2-3,TRBV27,NA,TRBD2,CASSLGLAGGPPSSTDTQYF
TRBJ2-1,TRBV28,few,NA,CASISTSFEQFF
TRBJ1-4,TRBV7-2,few,NA,CASSTNAVTNEKLFF
TRBJ2-1,TRBV28,NA,NA,CASSLPATGTYNEQFF
TRBJ1-2,TRBV6-2/TRBV6-3,NA,NA,CASSRTGHLANYGYTF
TRBJ2-3,TRBV2,NA,NA,CASSKGRGRDTQYF
NA,TRBV2,NA,TRBD1,CASKTGGYNEQYF
TRBJ2-1,TRBV6-5,NA,TRBD2,CASSWERGSYNEQFF
TRBJ2-1,TRBV27,few,NA,CASSPFLAYNEQFF
NA,TRBV6-2/TRBV6-3,NA,NA,CASSADRRENNEQYF
TRBJ2-5,TRBV4-2,NA,TRBD2,CASSQLTSGSPNEQYF
TRBJ1-4,TRBV25-1,NA,NA,CASSEERGGINEKLFF
TRBJ1-2,TRBV5-1,NA,NA,CASSLAGRSGYTF
TRBJ2-1,TRBV29-1,NA,TRBD1,CSVVRDSKNNEQFF
TRBJ2-7,TRBV7-9,NA,NA,CASSPRIGPSSYEQYF
TRBJ2-3,TRBV7-9,few,NA,CASNPGTTSKDTQYF
TRBJ2-1,TRBV10-3,NA,TRBD2,CAISETSGGVYNEQFF
TRBJ2-3,TRBV20-1,NA,NA,CSTRVDLPGQYF